This TCR beta chain comes out of a study of OX40 agonist ivuxolimab in advanced cancers. In terms of the full investigation: Ivuxolimab was an agonistic, fully human IgG2 monoclonal antibody directed against OX40 (CD134), a costimulatory receptor. Intravenous ivuxolimab was administered to patients every 2 weeks at six dose levels: 0.01, 0.1, 0.3, 1.5, 3 and 10 mg/kg. Of the roughly 52 patients in dose escalation, some 19 had hepatocellular carcinoma, about 15 had melanoma, 9 had renal cell carcinoma and 9 had head and neck cancer. In the dose-escalation cohort, around four fifths of patients were male, and the mean age was roughly 60 years with a range of roughly 20 to 80. Prior anti-PD-1, anti-PD-L1 or anti-CTLA-4 therapy was permitted, and checkpoint inhibitors had been received by less than 45% of dose-escalation patients. Three dose-escalation patients achieved partial responses, one with hepatocellular carcinoma and two with cutaneous melanoma. Peripheral TCRbeta sequencing aimed to test whether ivuxolimab altered TCR sequence diversity and caused clonal T-cell expansion. The paper describes the monotherapy dose-escalation part (N ≈ 51 patients) of the phase I trial of ivuxolimab. Study-wide findings and limitations: Partial responders in the 0.1-3.0 mg/kg groups had among the lowest normalized peripheral clonal expansion, especially among CD8+ T cells. At doses of 0.1 to 3.0 mg/kg, clonal expansion of both CD4+ and CD8+ blood T cells was observed from baseline to week 6. The antigen specificity of the peripheral T cells that underwent clonal expansion was not determined. After ivuxolimab, more expanded clones were found on average in CD8+ T cells than in CD4+ T cells. Low levels of normalized T-cell clonal expansion were also seen in some patients who did not respond.

To sequence the TCRbeta CDR3 region, genomic DNA was isolated from the sorted cells. The immunoSEQ Assay was used for sequencing of TCRbeta CDR3 regions. In its TCRdb copy, this immuneACCESS table keeps in-frame sequences only and misses some clones. Where compared with another copy, unresolved V genes explain less than half of these, and the others have no known cause. Present in this sample are 40,000 to 50,000 clones, 70% to 90% of which were seen just once. The top ten clones comprise around half of the sample. The germline V gene supplies CDR1 SQVTM and CDR2 ANQGSEA. CDR3 length: 13 amino acids, cysteine to phenylalanine. The CDR3 DNA has 39 bases and is translated from base 1. Trimming takes 6 bases off V and 6 bases off J; junction bases not matched to a gene: 8. The trial excluded patients who had a history of autoimmune disease or who were on systemic immunosuppression. Peripheral blood for TCR sequencing was collected from all dose cohorts at baseline, on cycle 4 day 1, and on cycle 7 day 1. The samples were taken from a phase I, first-in-human, multicenter, open-label dose-escalation trial of ivuxolimab. Adults with locally advanced or metastatic melanoma, renal cell carcinoma, hepatocellular carcinoma or head and neck squamous cell carcinoma were enrolled in the trial. Before TCR sequencing, CD4+ T cells and CD8+ T cells were sorted from peripheral blood as separate populations.

Only a few counts were recorded for this clone. No antigen is known for it. Base qualities are not recorded, but no much larger clone differs from it by a single base. The receptor was derived from an adult with an advanced solid tumor such as melanoma, head and neck, liver or kidney cancer. Sequences were derived from CD4+ or CD8+ T cells sorted from blood, sampled in a trial of the OX40 agonist ivuxolimab. The chain couples TRBV29-1 to TRBJ2-1, with 7 bases in between that match TRBD2. The CDR3 loop reads CSVPGLVGNEQFF. The sequence in DNA is TGCAGCGTCCCCGGACTAGTCGGCAATGAGCAGTTCTTC.